The 5 T cell receptor beta chains below all came from one sample that was sequenced in a study of OX40 agonist ivuxolimab in advanced cancers. Assay: immunoSEQ multiplex PCR; the TCRdb copy retains only in-frame clones and omits some. Of 65,000 to 85,000 clones listed, 70% to 90% were seen once; the top ten hold roughly 2.4%. The specimen was CD4+ or CD8+ T cells sorted from blood, collected in a trial of the OX40 agonist ivuxolimab. These receptors came from an adult with an advanced solid tumor such as melanoma, head and neck, liver or kidney cancer.

V is TRBV18 and J is TRBJ1-3; unclear D gene. CDR3 length: 17 amino acids. CDR1 and CDR2 (germline): KGHSH, LQKENI. V gave up 2 bases and J gave up 3 bases, with 17 bases separating them. CDR3 amino acids: CASSPKGETGYGNTIYF. In DNA form, the CDR3 reads TGTGCCAGCTCACCAAAGGGCGAAACCGGGTATGGAAACACCATATATTTT.

The chain links TRBV19 to TRBJ1-2; possibly TRBD1 for D (5 bases). V was pared by 5 bases and J by 4 bases, with 20 bases between. Germline loops: CDR1 LNHDA, CDR2 SQIVND (reference sequence). This CDR3 is built from 16 residues. The CDR3: CASSGAGLGQGYGYTF. CDR3 sequence (DNA): TGTGCCAGTAGTGGGGCAGGGCTAGGTCAGGGCTATGGCTACACCTTC.

For this clone: The germline gene is not matched at one end of the junction; a read error may be the cause. Other nucleotide sequences from this sample produce the same CDR3. V is TRBV7-2 and J is TRBJ1-5; no clear D. The CDR3 loop spans 13 amino acids. Germline V lookup: CDR1 SGHTA, CDR2 FQGNSA. Here the CDR3 DNA reads TGTGCCAGCAGGGACCGTCCAAATCAGCCCCAGCACTTT. Translating it yields CASRDRPNQPQHF.

This clone was seen a single time. V gene TRBV7-2 combines with J gene TRBJ2-7; D is possibly TRBD1 (5 bases). Trimming pared 1 base from V and 4 bases from J, leaving 20 bases between. Germline CDR1 is SGHTA and CDR2 is FQGNSA. The CDR3 extends over 17 amino acids. For the CDR3, the DNA is TGTGCCAGCAGCTTAGGCCCCAGCTCAGGGTCGGCGTACGAGCAGTACTTC. This gives the protein CASSLGPSSGSAYEQYF. Full variable domain (rest looked up from reference TRBV7-2 and TRBJ2-7): GAGVSQSPSNKVTEKGKDVELRCDPISGHTALYWYRQSLGQGLEFLIYFQGNSAPDKSGLPSDRFSAERTGGSVSTLTIQRTQQEDSAVYLCASSLGPSSGSAYEQYFGPGTRLTVT.

This clone was seen only a few times. This chain links TRBV9 with TRBJ2-1, with no clear D. The V end was cut by 1 base, the J end by 7 bases, with 9 bases between. CDR1 is SGDLS and CDR2 is YYNGEE in the germline V gene. The CDR3 has 13 amino acids. CDR3 in DNA: TGTGCCAGCAGCGTATTTGGTTCAAATGAGCAGTTCTTC. Its translation is CASSVFGSNEQFF.